The 12 T cell receptor beta chains in this list originate from one sample, sequenced in a study of blood T cell repertoires in COVID-19. Assay: immunoSEQ multiplex PCR; the TCRdb copy retains only in-frame clones and omits some. The sample holds about 28,000 clones, roughly 87% seen once. The sequencing sample was made of peripheral blood. Every receptor here comes from a human donor in a cohort sampled during active COVID-19.

The J gene is TRBJ2-1, the V gene TRBV7-2; 9 bases line up with TRBD2. The CDR3 loop spans 15 amino acids. Trimming took 2 bases from V and 4 from J; bases not matched to a gene: 3. Germline V gives CDR1 SGHTA, CDR2 FQGNSA. The CDR3 protein is CASSLLAGSYNEQFF. CDR3 DNA: TGTGCCAGCAGCTTACTAGCGGGAAGTTACAATGAGCAGTTCTTC.

V gene TRBV2 combines with J gene TRBJ1-1, with TRBD1 as a possible D gene (6 bases). V lost 9 bases to trimming and J lost 1 base, with 15 bases between them. CDR3 size: 14 residues. The germline CDR1 and CDR2 sequences are SNHLY and FYNNEI. The chain's CDR3 is CASTRGSPNTEAFF. For the CDR3, the DNA is TGTGCCAGTACCAGGGGCAGCCCGAACACTGAAGCTTTCTTT.

V gene TRBV29-1 combines with J gene TRBJ1-4; TRBD1 aligns across 8 bases. CDR1 is SQVTM, CDR2 ANQGSEA, per germline. CDR3 length equals 12 residues. Trimming at V came to 4 bases and at J to 8 bases, leaving 3 bases not matched to a gene. In nucleotides, the CDR3 is TGCAGCGTTGCAGGGGGCGGAGAAAAACTGTTTTTT. Amino acids: CSVAGGGEKLFF.

This clone was seen only a few times. This chain links TRBV12-1 with TRBJ2-7; whether TRBD2, the table's D call, matches the DNA was not checked. TRBV12-1 counts as a pseudogene. The CDR3 length is 13 residues. CDR3: CASSCSRFYEQYF. In DNA, the CDR3 is TGTGCCAGCAGCTGTAGCCGCTTCTACGAGCAGTACTTC.

The gene calls are TRBV3-1 (or the pseudogene TRBV3-2) and TRBJ2-1; 12 bases are a match to TRBD2. J lost 7 bases, V lost 4 bases, and 11 bases had no gene match. CDR1 is LGHDT, CDR2 YNNKEL, per germline (reference sequence). The CDR3 consists of 17 residues. CDR3 coding DNA: TGTGCCAGCAGCCGGAAGTCTAGCGGGGGGGTCTTTAATGAGCAGTTCTTC. Encoded protein: CASSRKSSGGVFNEQFF.

This chain connects TRBV19 to TRBJ2-1; TRBD1 matches 8 bases. Germline assignment: CDR1 LNHDA and CDR2 SQIVND (reference sequence). V was pared by 6 bases and J by 12 bases, with 4 bases of the junction left unmatched. The CDR3 contains 11 residues. Written as DNA, the CDR3 is TGTGCCAGTAGCACAGACAGGGGGCAGTTCTTC. As protein: CASSTDRGQFF.

This sequence joins TRBV18 and TRBJ1-1; unclear D gene. Between the trimmed V and J ends, which lost 1 base and 4 bases, there was a span of 13 bases. The CDR3 has 15 amino acids. Germline CDR1 is KGHSH and CDR2 is LQKENI. The CDR3 DNA follows: TGTGCCAGCTCACCACGCCGGGAGGCGGGCACTGAAGCTTTCTTT. As protein: CASSPRREAGTEAFF.

This chain connects TRBV2 to TRBJ2-7; 9 nucleotides line up with TRBD2. Germline-derived CDR1 and CDR2 are SNHLY and FYNNEI. After removal of 8 bases from V and 7 bases from J, the junction contained 27 bases not matched to a gene. This CDR3 comprises 19 residues. The CDR3 sequence: CASASVPFPAGGLGEEQYF. The DNA for the CDR3 is TGTGCCAGCGCTTCAGTCCCCTTCCCAGCGGGGGGTCTCGGGGAAGAGCAGTACTTC.

V usage is TRBV28 and J usage is TRBJ2-5, with TRBD2 matching 7 bases. Germline V gene lookup returns CDR1 MDHEN and CDR2 SYDVKM. The ends lost 2 bases at V and 2 bases at J; junction bases unmatched: 5. This CDR3 is 15 amino acids long. CDR3 loop: CASSLMLAAQETQYF. CDR3 DNA sequence: TGTGCCAGCAGTTTAATGCTAGCGGCTCAAGAGACCCAGTACTTC. The full variable domain, with the rest looked up from reference TRBV28 and TRBJ2-5, is DVKVTQSSRYLVKRTGEKVFLECVQDMDHENMFWYRQDPGLGLRLIYFSYDVKMKEKGDIPEGYSVSREKKERFSLILESASTNQTSMYLCASSLMLAAQETQYFGPGTRLLVL.

The chain employs TRBV28 and TRBJ2-5; D might be TRBD2 (5 bases). Germline CDR1 and CDR2: MDHEN and SYDVKM. This CDR3 region has 17 residues. The germline V and J ends were trimmed by 6 bases and 2 bases, with 22 bases remaining between them. In nucleotides, the CDR3 is TGTGCCAGCAGCCGACCCCGGGCTAGCTACGCTCAAGAGACCCAGTACTTC. Translation gives CASSRPRASYAQETQYF.

This clone was seen just once. This rearrangement joins TRBV18 to TRBJ2-1; 7 bases match TRBD2. Unmatched junction bases numbered 8, after V lost 4 bases and J lost 5 bases. CDR1 is KGHSH and CDR2 is LQKENI in the germline V gene. The CDR3 has 15 residues. The CDR3 bases are TGTGCCAGCTCACTCCCGGGGCGGGAGCACAATGAGCAGTTCTTC. It yields the protein CASSLPGREHNEQFF.

Written as DNA, the CDR3 is TGTGCCAGCAGCTTGGTGGTGGGGGCGAGCCAGCCCCAGCATTTT. This sequence encodes CASSLVVGASQPQHF. V gene TRBV5-5 combines with J gene TRBJ1-5, with a tentative D call TRBD1 (6 bases). Germline V lookup: CDR1 SGHKS, CDR2 YYEKEE (reference sequence). Between the trimmed V and J ends, which lost 0 bases and 7 bases, there was a span of 14 bases. This CDR3 has 15 amino acids.